The rows below give T cell receptor beta chains drawn from one sample of a study of blood T cells in healthy people across ages. TCRdb re-called the 5' RACE reads with MiXCR, one entry per CDR3 protein. The table has about 1,500,000 distinct CDR3 sequences, 28% seen once. The sequenced sample consisted of blood. These receptors were obtained from a woman in her thirties in good health. Each CDR3 is given with its conserved first and last residue.

v_call cdr3_aa
TRBV10-3 CAIRNWDRHNHGYTF
TRBV10-2 CASSESSGSWTDTQYF
TRBV19 CASSGQYQETQYF
TRBV5-4 CASSPGGTAYEQYF
TRBV12-3/TRBV12-4 CASSPAHNSPLHF
TRBV30 CAWTSQSTGELFF
TRBV28 CASSFGQGLYEQYF
TRBV2 CASSSGTSGTEQYF
TRBV29-1 CSSVGPLNERFF
TRBV5-1 CVSSLDRGNYGYTF
TRBV4-3 CASSQASAGQGGETQYF
TRBV5-1 CASSFYSGKTDTQYF
TRBV15 CATSRGQGTYSNQPQHF
TRBV3-1 CASSQDHGLASEQYF
TRBV2 CASSKGHSGANVLTF
TRBV2 CASSGTPLYEQYF
TRBV4-2 CASSQDMGREKLFF